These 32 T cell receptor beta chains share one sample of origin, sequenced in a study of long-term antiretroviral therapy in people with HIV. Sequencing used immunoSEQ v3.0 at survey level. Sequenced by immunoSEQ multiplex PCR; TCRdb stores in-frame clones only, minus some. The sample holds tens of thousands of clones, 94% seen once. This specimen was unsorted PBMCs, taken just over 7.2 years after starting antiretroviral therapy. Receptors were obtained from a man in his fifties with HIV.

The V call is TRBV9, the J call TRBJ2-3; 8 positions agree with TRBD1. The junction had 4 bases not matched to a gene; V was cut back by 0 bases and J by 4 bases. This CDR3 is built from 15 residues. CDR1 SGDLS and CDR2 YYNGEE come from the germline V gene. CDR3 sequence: CASSVEGTGPDTQYF. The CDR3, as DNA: TGTGCCAGCAGCGTAGAGGGGACAGGTCCAGATACGCAGTATTTT.

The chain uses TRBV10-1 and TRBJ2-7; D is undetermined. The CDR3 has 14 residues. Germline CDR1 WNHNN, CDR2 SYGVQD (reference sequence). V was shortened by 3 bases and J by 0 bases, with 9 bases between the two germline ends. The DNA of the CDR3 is TGCGCCAGCAGTGACGACTGGAGCTCCTACGAGCAGTACTTC. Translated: CASSDDWSSYEQYF.

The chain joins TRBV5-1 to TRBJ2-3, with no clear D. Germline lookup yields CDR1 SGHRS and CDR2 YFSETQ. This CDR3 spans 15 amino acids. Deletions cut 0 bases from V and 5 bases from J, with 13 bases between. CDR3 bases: TGCGCCAGCAGCTTGGGGGGTAGTCGGAGAGATACGCAGTATTTT. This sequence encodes CASSLGGSRRDTQYF.

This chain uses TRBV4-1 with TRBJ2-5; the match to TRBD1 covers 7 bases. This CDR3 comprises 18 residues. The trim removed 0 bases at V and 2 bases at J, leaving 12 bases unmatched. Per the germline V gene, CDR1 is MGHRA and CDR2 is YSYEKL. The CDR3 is CASSQDPLWTGAQETQYF. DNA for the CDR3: TGCGCCAGCAGCCAAGACCCCCTATGGACAGGCGCACAAGAGACCCAGTACTTC.

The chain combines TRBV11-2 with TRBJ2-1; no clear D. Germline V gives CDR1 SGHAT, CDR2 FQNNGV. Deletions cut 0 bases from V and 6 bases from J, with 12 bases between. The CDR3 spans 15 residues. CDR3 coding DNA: TGTGCCAGCAGCTTAGATTCTGCTGCCACCAATGAGCAGTTCTTC. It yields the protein CASSLDSAATNEQFF.

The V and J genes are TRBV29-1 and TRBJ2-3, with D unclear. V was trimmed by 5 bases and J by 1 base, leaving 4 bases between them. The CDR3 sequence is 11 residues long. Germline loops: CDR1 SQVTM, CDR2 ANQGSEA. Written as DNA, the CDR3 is TGCAGCGTTCGCGGCACAGATACGCAGTATTTT. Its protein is CSVRGTDTQYF.

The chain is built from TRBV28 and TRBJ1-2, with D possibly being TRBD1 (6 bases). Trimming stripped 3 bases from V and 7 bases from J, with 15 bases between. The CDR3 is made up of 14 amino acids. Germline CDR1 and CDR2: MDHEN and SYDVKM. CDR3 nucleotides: TGTGCCAGCAGTTTCCCCACAGGGAGAGGTGGCTACACCTTC. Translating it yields CASSFPTGRGGYTF.

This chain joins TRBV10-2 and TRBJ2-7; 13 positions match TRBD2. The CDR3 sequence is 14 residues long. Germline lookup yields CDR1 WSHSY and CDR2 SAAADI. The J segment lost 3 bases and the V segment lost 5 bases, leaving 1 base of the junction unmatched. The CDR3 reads CASSRTSGGYEQYF. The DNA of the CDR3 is TGCGCCAGCAGTAGGACTAGCGGGGGCTACGAGCAGTACTTC.

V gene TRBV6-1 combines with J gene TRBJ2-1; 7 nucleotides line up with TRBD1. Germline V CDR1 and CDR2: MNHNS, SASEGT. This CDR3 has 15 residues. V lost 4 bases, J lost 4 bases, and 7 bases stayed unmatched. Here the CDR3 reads CASSGGQLLYNEQFF. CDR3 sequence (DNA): TGTGCCAGCAGTGGGGGACAGCTACTTTACAATGAGCAGTTCTTC.

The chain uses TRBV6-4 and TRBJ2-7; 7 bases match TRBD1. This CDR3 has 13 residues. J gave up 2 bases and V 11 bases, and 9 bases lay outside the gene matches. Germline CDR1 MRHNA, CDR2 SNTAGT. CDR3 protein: CAGDRVSPYEQYF. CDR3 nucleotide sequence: TGTGCCGGTGACAGGGTTTCTCCCTACGAGCAGTACTTC.

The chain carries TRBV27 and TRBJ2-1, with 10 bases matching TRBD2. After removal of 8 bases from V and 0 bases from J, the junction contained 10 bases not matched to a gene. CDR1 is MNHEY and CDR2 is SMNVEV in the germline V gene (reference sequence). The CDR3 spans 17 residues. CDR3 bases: TGTGCCAGCCGAATAGCGGGGGGCCAGAGCTCCTACAATGAGCAGTTCTTC. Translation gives CASRIAGGQSSYNEQFF.

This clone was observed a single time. The DNA of the CDR3 is TGTGCCAGCAGCCAAGGGGACGAGAAATCCTACGAGCAGTACTTC. Translating gives CASSQGDEKSYEQYF. This chain joins TRBV4-2 and TRBJ2-7; tentatively, D is TRBD1 or TRBD2 (5 bases each). Germline loops: CDR1 LGHNA, CDR2 YNFKEQ. Between the trimmed V and J ends, which lost 1 base and 1 base, there was a span of 11 bases. The CDR3 spans 15 residues.

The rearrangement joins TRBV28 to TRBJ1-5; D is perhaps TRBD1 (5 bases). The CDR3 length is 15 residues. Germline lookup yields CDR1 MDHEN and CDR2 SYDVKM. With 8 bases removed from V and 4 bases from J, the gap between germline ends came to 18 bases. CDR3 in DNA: TGTGCCAGCGGGGTGACAGTGGCGAAGAATCAGCCCCAGCATTTT. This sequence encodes CASGVTVAKNQPQHF. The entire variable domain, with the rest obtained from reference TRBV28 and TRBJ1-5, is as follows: DVKVTQSSRYLVKRTGEKVFLECVQDMDHENMFWYRQDPGLGLRLIYFSYDVKMKEKGDIPEGYSVSREKKERFSLILESASTNQTSMYLCASGVTVAKNQPQHFGDGTRLSIL.

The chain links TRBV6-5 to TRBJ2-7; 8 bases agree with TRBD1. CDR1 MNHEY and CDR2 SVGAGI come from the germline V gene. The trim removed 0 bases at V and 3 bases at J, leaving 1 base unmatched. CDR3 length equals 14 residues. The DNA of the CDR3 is TGTGCCAGCAGTTACTCGACAGGGGTCTACGAGCAGTACTTC. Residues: CASSYSTGVYEQYF.

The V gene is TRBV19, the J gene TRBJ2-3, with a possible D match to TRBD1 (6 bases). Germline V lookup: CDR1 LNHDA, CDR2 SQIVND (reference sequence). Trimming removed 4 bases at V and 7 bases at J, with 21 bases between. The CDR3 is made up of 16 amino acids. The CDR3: CASSTKTGDSRNTQYF. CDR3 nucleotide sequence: TGTGCCAGTAGTACTAAGACAGGAGACTCCAGGAATACGCAGTATTTT.

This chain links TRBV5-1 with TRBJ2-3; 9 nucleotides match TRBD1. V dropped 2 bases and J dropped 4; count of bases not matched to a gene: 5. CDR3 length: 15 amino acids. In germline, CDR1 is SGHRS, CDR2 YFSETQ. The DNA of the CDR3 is TGCGCCAGCAGCTTCGAACAGGGGGCGTCAGATACGCAGTATTTT. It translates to CASSFEQGASDTQYF.

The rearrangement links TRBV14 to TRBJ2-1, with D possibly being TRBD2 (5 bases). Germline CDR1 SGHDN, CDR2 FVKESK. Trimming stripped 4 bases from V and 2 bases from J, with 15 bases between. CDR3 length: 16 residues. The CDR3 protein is CASSPLEGVPYNEQFF. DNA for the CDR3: TGTGCCAGCAGCCCGCTAGAGGGCGTACCCTACAATGAGCAGTTCTTC. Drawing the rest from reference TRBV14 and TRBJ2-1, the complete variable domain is EAGVTQFPSHSVIEKGQTVTLRCDPISGHDNLYWYRRVMGKEIKFLLHFVKESKQDESGMPNNRFLAERTGGTYSTLKVQPAELEDSGVYFCASSPLEGVPYNEQFFGPGTRLTVL.

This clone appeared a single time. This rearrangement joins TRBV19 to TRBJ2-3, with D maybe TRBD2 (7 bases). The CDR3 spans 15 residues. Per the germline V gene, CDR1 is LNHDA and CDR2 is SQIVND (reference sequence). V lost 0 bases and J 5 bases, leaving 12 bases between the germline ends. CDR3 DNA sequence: TGTGCCAGTAGTATAGATAGGGGGGGCATAGATACGCAGTATTTT. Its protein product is CASSIDRGGIDTQYF. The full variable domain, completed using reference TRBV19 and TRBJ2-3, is DGGITQSPKYLFRKEGQNVTLSCEQNLNHDAMYWYRQDPGQGLRLIYYSQIVNDFQKGDIAEGYSVSREKKESFPLTVTSAQKNPTAFYLCASSIDRGGIDTQYFGPGTRLTVL.

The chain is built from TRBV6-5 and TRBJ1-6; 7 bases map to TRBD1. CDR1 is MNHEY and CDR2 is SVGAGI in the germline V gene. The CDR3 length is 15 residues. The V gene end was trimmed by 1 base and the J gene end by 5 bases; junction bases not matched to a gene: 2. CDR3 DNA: TGTGCCAGCAGTTACTACGGGACAGATAATTCACCCCTCCACTTT. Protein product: CASSYYGTDNSPLHF.

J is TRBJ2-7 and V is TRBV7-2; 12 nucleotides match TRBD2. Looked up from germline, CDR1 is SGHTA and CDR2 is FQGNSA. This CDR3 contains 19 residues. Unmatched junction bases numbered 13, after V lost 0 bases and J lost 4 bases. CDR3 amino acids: CASSLASPSGGALMYEQYF. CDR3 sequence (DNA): TGTGCCAGCAGCTTAGCTAGTCCTAGCGGGGGGGCCCTGATGTACGAGCAGTACTTC.

For the CDR3, the DNA is TGTGCCAGCAGCTTGGCCTGGGAGGGTGGCTACACCTTC. Residues: CASSLAWEGGYTF. V and J are TRBV5-4 and TRBJ1-2; D remains unclear. Between the trimmed V and J ends, which lost 0 bases and 7 bases, there was a span of 10 bases. Germline CDR1 and CDR2: SGHNT and YYREEE (reference sequence). This CDR3 contains 13 residues.

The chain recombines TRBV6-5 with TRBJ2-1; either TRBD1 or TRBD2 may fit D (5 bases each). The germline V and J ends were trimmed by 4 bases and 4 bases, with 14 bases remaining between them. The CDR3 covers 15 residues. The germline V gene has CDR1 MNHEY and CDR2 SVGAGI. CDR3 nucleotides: TGTGCCAGCAGTTTCAACCCGAGGGGTTACAATGAGCAGTTCTTC. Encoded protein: CASSFNPRGYNEQFF.

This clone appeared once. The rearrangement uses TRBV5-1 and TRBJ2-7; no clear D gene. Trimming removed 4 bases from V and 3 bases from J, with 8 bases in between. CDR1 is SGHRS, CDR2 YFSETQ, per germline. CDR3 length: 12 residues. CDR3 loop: CASSQADYEQYF. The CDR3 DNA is TGCGCCAGCAGCCAAGCCGACTACGAGCAGTACTTC.

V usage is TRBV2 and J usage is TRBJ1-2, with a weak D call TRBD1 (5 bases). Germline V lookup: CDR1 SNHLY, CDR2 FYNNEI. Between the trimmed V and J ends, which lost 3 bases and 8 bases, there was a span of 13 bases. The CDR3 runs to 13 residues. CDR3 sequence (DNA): TGTGCCAGCAGTGATGAAGGGACCCTCGGCTACACCTTC. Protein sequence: CASSDEGTLGYTF.

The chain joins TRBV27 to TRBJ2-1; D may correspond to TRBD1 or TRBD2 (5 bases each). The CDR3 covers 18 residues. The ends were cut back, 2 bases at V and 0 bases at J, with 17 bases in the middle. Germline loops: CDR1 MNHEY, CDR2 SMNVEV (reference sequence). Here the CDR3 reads CASSLRGMGVFSYNEQFF. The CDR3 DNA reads TGTGCCAGCAGTTTACGTGGGATGGGGGTCTTCTCCTACAATGAGCAGTTCTTC.

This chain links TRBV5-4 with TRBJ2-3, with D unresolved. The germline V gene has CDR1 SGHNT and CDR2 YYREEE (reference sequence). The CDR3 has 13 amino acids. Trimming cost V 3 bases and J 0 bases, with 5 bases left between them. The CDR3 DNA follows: TGTGCCAGCAGCTCAACTAGCACAGATACGCAGTATTTT. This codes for CASSSTSTDTQYF.

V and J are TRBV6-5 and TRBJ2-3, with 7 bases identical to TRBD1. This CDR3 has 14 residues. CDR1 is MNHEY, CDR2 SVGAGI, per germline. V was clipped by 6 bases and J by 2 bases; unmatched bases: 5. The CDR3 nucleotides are TGTGCCAGCAGCCTGGGACAGCTCACAGATACGCAGTATTTT. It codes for CASSLGQLTDTQYF.

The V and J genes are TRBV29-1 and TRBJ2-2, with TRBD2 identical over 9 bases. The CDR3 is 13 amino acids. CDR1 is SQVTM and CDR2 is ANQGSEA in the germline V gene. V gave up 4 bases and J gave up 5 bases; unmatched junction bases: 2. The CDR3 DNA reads TGCAGCGTTGGGACTAGCGTTACCGGGGAGCTGTTTTTT. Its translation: CSVGTSVTGELFF.

CDR3 sequence (DNA): TGCAGCACCCGAGGAGCGGGGACCTACGAGCAGTACTTC. The encoded protein is CSTRGAGTYEQYF. The genes are TRBV29-1 and TRBJ2-7, with 7 bases matching TRBD2. Germline V gene sequence: CDR1 SQVTM, CDR2 ANQGSEA. The trim removed 8 bases at V and 2 bases at J, leaving 9 bases unmatched. This CDR3 is 13 amino acids long.

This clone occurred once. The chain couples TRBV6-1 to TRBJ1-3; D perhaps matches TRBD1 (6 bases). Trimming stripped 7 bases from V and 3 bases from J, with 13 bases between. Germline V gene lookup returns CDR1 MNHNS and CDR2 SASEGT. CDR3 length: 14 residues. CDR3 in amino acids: CASTSGARGNTIYF. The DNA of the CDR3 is TGTGCCAGCACGTCGGGGGCTCGTGGAAACACCATATATTTT.

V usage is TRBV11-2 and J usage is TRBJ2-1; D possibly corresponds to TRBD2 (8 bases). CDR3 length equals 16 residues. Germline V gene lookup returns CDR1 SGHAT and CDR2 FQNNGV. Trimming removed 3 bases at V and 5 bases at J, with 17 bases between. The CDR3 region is CASSFTGAGGHNEQFF. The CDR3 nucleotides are TGTGCCAGCAGCTTCACAGGGGCGGGGGGACACAATGAGCAGTTCTTC. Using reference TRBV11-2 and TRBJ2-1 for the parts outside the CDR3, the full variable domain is EAGVAQSPRYKIIEKRQSVAFWCNPISGHATLYWYQQILGQGPKLLIQFQNNGVVDDSQLPKDRFSAERLKGVDSTLKIQPAKLEDSAVYLCASSFTGAGGHNEQFFGPGTRLTVL.

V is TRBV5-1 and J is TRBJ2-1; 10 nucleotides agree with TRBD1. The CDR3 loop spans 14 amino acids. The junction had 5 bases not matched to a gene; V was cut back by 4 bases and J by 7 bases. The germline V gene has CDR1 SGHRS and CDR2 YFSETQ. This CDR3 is CASSTGQGWNEQFF. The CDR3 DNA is TGCGCCAGCAGCACGGGACAGGGGTGGAATGAGCAGTTCTTC.